This note documents a single T cell receptor (beta chain) sequence. Per the original data handling: How many nucleated cells were present was estimated from reference gene primer amplification. TCRdb's table, derived via immunoSEQ multiplex PCR, lists solely in-frame clones and lacks some. V, J and clone size are taken as reported in that table, and D and trimming were inferred from the DNA itself. The sample consists of 200,000 to 300,000 clones, around nine tenths of them appearing once. The data were taken from a study of blood T cell repertoires in COVID-19. About the study: Samples taken during acute and convalescent COVID-19 were collected in the United States, Italy and Spain.

Sequencing was performed on peripheral blood. This receptor was taken from a woman aged 55-69 years who had recovered from COVID-19.

CDR3: CASNLAGGLYEQYF. Here the CDR3 DNA reads TGTGCCAGTAACCTAGCGGGGGGGCTCTACGAGCAGTACTTC. V is TRBV2 and J is TRBJ2-7, with 12 bases fitting TRBD2. J was trimmed by 3 bases and V by 9 bases; bases with no gene match: 6. Germline V CDR1 and CDR2: SNHLY, FYNNEI. The CDR3 contains 14 residues.